The rows below give T cell receptor beta chains drawn from one sample of a study of blood T cell repertoires in COVID-19. TCRdb's table, derived via immunoSEQ multiplex PCR, lists solely in-frame clones and lacks some. The profile shows about 120,000 clones, roughly 85% of them singletons. Sequencing was carried out using peripheral blood. Receptors were obtained from a man at least 80 years old with acute or convalescent COVID-19. Each CDR3 is given with its conserved first and last residue. Fields, in order: clone size, J gene, V gene, D gene, CDR3 DNA, CDR3 protein. D genes are given only for firm matches. Clone size is stated in some rows and not others, as once, few, many or a class when expanded.

>-|TRBJ1-2|TRBV5-1|-
TGCGCCAGCAGCTTGGCCAACAGATCTGGCTACACCTTC
CASSLANRSGYTF
>-|TRBJ1-2|TRBV6-4|-
TGTGCCAGCAGTGACTCGATCGCGGGGCATGGCTACACCTTC
CASSDSIAGHGYTF
>few|TRBJ2-5|TRBV5-6|-
TGTGCCAGCAACCACCCCCGAGTTGGCCAAGAGACCCAGTACTTC
CASNHPRVGQETQYF
>-|TRBJ2-3|TRBV2|TRBD2
TGTGCCAGCAGTGGCGGACTAGCGGGGGCCACCCATACGCAGTATTTT
CASSGGLAGATHTQYF
>-|TRBJ2-1|TRBV3-1/TRBV3-2|TRBD2
TGTGCCAGCAGCCAAAGCCCGGGGAGGGAGCGGGGCAATGAGCAGTTCTTC
CASSQSPGRERGNEQFF
>-|TRBJ2-1|TRBV27|-
TGTGCCAGCAGTTCCACTCGACATAACAATGAGCAGTTCTTC
CASSSTRHNNEQFF
>-|TRBJ2-7|TRBV19|-
TGTGCCAGTAGTCCGACAGTTTCCTACGAGCAGTACTTC
CASSPTVSYEQYF
>-|TRBJ1-1|TRBV5-4|TRBD1
TGTGCCAGCGAAGAGGGACAGGGGCTAAGGAGCACTGAAGCTTTCTTT
CASEEGQGLRSTEAFF
>-|TRBJ2-1|TRBV6-2/TRBV6-3|TRBD2
TGTGCCAGCAGCCGGACTAGCGGGGGAAGCTCCTACAATGAGCAGTTCTTC
CASSRTSGGSSYNEQFF
>-|TRBJ2-1|TRBV9|TRBD1
TGTGCCAGCAGCGTACAAGGGGGCATAAGGAATGAGCAGTTCTTC
CASSVQGGIRNEQFF
>few|TRBJ1-2|TRBV30|-
TGTGCCTGGACAACAGCCTATGGCTACACCTTC
CAWTTAYGYTF
>-|TRBJ1-1|TRBV9|-
TGTGCCAGCAGCGTCGACTGGTCGGCCGAAGCTTTCTTT
CASSVDWSAEAFF
>-|TRBJ2-1|TRBV5-1|TRBD2
TGCGCCAGCAGCTTGACTAGCGGAAACAATGAGCAGTTCTTC
CASSLTSGNNEQFF
>-|TRBJ1-5|TRBV19|-
TGTGCCAGTAGTATCCAGCAGGGACACAATCAGCCCCAGCATTTT
CASSIQQGHNQPQHF
>-|TRBJ2-1|TRBV6-2/TRBV6-3|-
TGTGCCAGCAGTCAACTCGCGGGACTCGCGGGGCATGAGCAGTTCTTC
CASSQLAGLAGHEQFF
>-|TRBJ2-3|TRBV30|-
TGTGCCTGGACGGCCAGGGTTAAGACAGATACGCAGTATTTT
CAWTARVKTDTQYF
>few|TRBJ2-7|TRBV4-3|-
TGCGCCAGCAGCCAAGACTTACAGGCCTCCTACGAGCAGTACTTC
CASSQDLQASYEQYF
>-|TRBJ2-1|TRBV2|-
TGTGCCAGCATGACGACTAGGGCCTACAATGAGCAGTTCTTC
CASMTTRAYNEQFF
>-|TRBJ2-7|TRBV5-4|-
TGTGCCAGCAGCTTGAGCAGGGAAGCCCACGAGCAGTACTTC
CASSLSREAHEQYF
>once|TRBJ1-4|TRBV12-5|TRBD1
TGTGCTAGTGGTTTGATCCAGGGGACAGGATCTAATGAAAAACTGTTTTTT
CASGLIQGTGSNEKLFF
>-|TRBJ1-1|TRBV7-9|-
TGTGCCAGCAGCCCCCAGGGTGTGAACACTGAAGCTTTCTTT
CASSPQGVNTEAFF
>few|TRBJ1-1|TRBV6-5|TRBD1
TGTGCCAGCAGCAGGACAGGGTGGGCTGAAGCTTTCTTT
CASSRTGWAEAFF
>-|TRBJ1-4|TRBV4-1|-
TGCGCCAGCAGCCCAACAGGGCCCTCGGAAAAACTGTTTTTT
CASSPTGPSEKLFF
>few|TRBJ1-2|TRBV10-3|TRBD1
TGTGCCATCAGTGCCGACAGGGAGTCCTATGGCTACACCTTC
CAISADRESYGYTF
>-|TRBJ2-2|TRBV11-2|-
TGTGCCAGCAGCCAGGACTGGGCCTTGGGAACCGGGGAGCTGTTTTTT
CASSQDWALGTGELFF
>-|TRBJ2-6|TRBV11-2|-
TGTGCCAGCAGGAGGGCAGGGGACTCTGGGGCCAACGTCCTGACTTTC
CASRRAGDSGANVLTF
>once|TRBJ1-2|TRBV15|-
TGTGCCACCAGCAGAGATGGGCAGAACTATGGCTACACCTTC
CATSRDGQNYGYTF
>-|TRBJ1-1|TRBV4-3|-
TGCGCCAGCAGCCAAGATCTAGCGGGAGAGAACACTGAAGCTTTCTTT
CASSQDLAGENTEAFF
>-|TRBJ2-7|TRBV7-9|-
TGTGCCAGCAGCTTATTCGAGGGTTCCTACGAGCAGTACTTC
CASSLFEGSYEQYF
>-|TRBJ1-2|TRBV18|-
TGTGCCAGCTCACCACCCCTTCAGACGGGCTATGGCTACACCTTC
CASSPPLQTGYGYTF
>-|TRBJ2-5|TRBV6-5|TRBD1
TGTGCCAGCAGTTTTCTAAAGGGGGCAGAGGAGACCCAGTACTTC
CASSFLKGAEETQYF
>few|TRBJ2-1|TRBV5-1|TRBD1
TGCGCCAGCAGCTTGGGGGGACAGGGCTACAATGAGCAGTTCTTC
CASSLGGQGYNEQFF
>-|TRBJ1-6|TRBV7-9|-
TGTGCCAGCAGCAATATGTTTAATTCACCCCTCCACTTT
CASSNMFNSPLHF
>-|TRBJ2-2|TRBV5-4|-
TGTGCCAGCAGCATCGGAGGGGACACCGGGGAGCTGTTTTTT
CASSIGGDTGELFF
>-|TRBJ1-2|TRBV9|-
TGTGCCAGCAGCGTTCAGGGAACTTCTAACTATGGCTACACCTTC
CASSVQGTSNYGYTF
>-|TRBJ2-7|TRBV30|-
TGTGCCTGGAGCTCCCCGGACGAGCAGTACTTC
CAWSSPDEQYF
>-|TRBJ2-7|TRBV20-1|-
TGCAGTGCTGAACGGGGTTACGAGCAGTACTTC
CSAERGYEQYF
>-|TRBJ1-5|TRBV27|TRBD1
TGTGCCAGCAGTTTATTGACCCCGACAGGGAATCAGCCCCAGCATTTT
CASSLLTPTGNQPQHF
>once|TRBJ2-7|TRBV2|-
TGTGCCAGCAGTGAAAGGGTAGCGGTCTACGAGCAGTACTTC
CASSERVAVYEQYF
>-|TRBJ2-7|TRBV27|TRBD2
TGTGCCAGCAAGCCTCTAGCGGGAGTTGGGGAGCAGTACTTC
CASKPLAGVGEQYF
>-|TRBJ1-1|TRBV5-1|TRBD1
TGCGCCAGCAGCATTATGAACAGGGGAAACACTGAAGCTTTCTTT
CASSIMNRGNTEAFF
>-|TRBJ2-3|TRBV30|TRBD2
TGTGCCTGGAGCCCACTAGCGGGAGGAGTCGATACGCAGTATTTT
CAWSPLAGGVDTQYF
>-|TRBJ1-1|TRBV29-1|TRBD1
TGCAGCGTCCTAACAGGGGGCTTGACTGAAGCTTTCTTT
CSVLTGGLTEAFF
>few|TRBJ1-3|TRBV4-3|-
TGCGCCAGCAGCCAAGATATGGAGTTCTCTGGAAACACCATATATTTT
CASSQDMEFSGNTIYF
>-|TRBJ2-6|TRBV15|-
TGTGCCACCAGCACCCAGGGCTCTGGGGCCAACGTCCTGACTTTC
CATSTQGSGANVLTF
>-|TRBJ1-5|TRBV6-5|TRBD1
TGTGCCAGCAGCCCACAGGGGGGGAGCAATCAGCCCCAGCATTTT
CASSPQGGSNQPQHF
>-|TRBJ2-5|TRBV19|TRBD2
TGTGCCAGTAGTAGCGGGAGCGGCAAAGAGACCCAGTACTTC
CASSSGSGKETQYF
>-|TRBJ2-2|TRBV7-7|-
TGTGCCAGCAGCTTAGAAGTGGGCAGCCCCACCGGGGAGCTGTTTTTT
CASSLEVGSPTGELFF
>-|TRBJ1-5|TRBV5-6|-
TGTGCCAGCAGCGGCAGGGGCTGGGAGCAGCCCCAGCATTTT
CASSGRGWEQPQHF
>-|TRBJ2-6|TRBV4-3|TRBD1
TGCGCCAGCAGCCTTACAGGGACAGGGGGCGTATCTGGGGCCAACGTCCTGACTTTC
CASSLTGTGGVSGANVLTF
>-|TRBJ2-6|TRBV11-1|-
TGTGCCAGCAGCAAGGACAGGGCCAACGTCCTGACTTTC
CASSKDRANVLTF
>-|TRBJ1-1|TRBV7-9|-
TGTGCCAGCAGCTATCCACCGGTCACTGAAGCTTTCTTT
CASSYPPVTEAFF
>-|TRBJ1-4|TRBV18|-
TGTGCCAGCTCACATGACCGGGGGGCCGCCGGTGAAAAACTGTTTTTT
CASSHDRGAAGEKLFF
>-|TRBJ1-4|TRBV18|-
TGTGCCAGCTCACCACCGCGGGAAAAACTGTTTTTT
CASSPPREKLFF
>few|TRBJ2-1|TRBV7-3|-
TGTGCCAGCAGCTTAACTCAGAACAATGAGCAGTTCTTC
CASSLTQNNEQFF
>once|TRBJ1-3|TRBV2|-
TGTGCCAGCAGTGGCGGACAGAGCTCTGGAAACACCATATATTTT
CASSGGQSSGNTIYF
>-|TRBJ2-2|TRBV3-1/TRBV3-2|TRBD2
TGTGCCAGCAGCCAGGGGAGGACTAGCGGGAGTATGAGATCCGGGGAGCTGTTTTTT
CASSQGRTSGSMRSGELFF
>-|TRBJ2-5|TRBV5-1|TRBD2
TGCGCCAGCAGCCTGAATAGCGGGGCGGCCCAAGAGACCCAGTACTTC
CASSLNSGAAQETQYF
>-|TRBJ1-1|TRBV6-4|TRBD1
TGTGCCAGCAGTGAACGGACAGGGAAAGAAGCTTTCTTT
CASSERTGKEAFF